Below are 13 T cell receptor beta chains sequenced from a single sample in a study of post-analysis software for immune sequencing data (dated by TCRdb to about 2015). What the research found in general, with its limitations: Significantly higher frequencies in patients than in controls were found for roughly 5 TRBV segments, including TRBV5-6, TRBV5-1 and TRBV20-1.

Receptors were amplified or captured by PCR. TCRdb shows the sequencer as Illumina HiSeq 2500. Unique molecular identifiers were incorporated into TCR beta cDNA libraries to reduce PCR and sequencing biases. Clones were called with MiXCR by TCRdb after fastp trimmed the public reads at Q25, and only in-frame beta chains were retained. Rows matching on CDR3 protein sequence are summarized as one entry with the most common DNA and genes. Within this sample are 820,000 or so distinct CDR3 sequences, with about 57% of them counted one time only. Clones ranked in the top ten supply 4.6% of the sample. The antigens for these receptors are not known. The sample comprised blood. These TCRs come from a girl between 10 and 17 years old with multiple sclerosis.

This clonotype was counted a few times. The chain uses TRBV6-6 and TRBJ2-1; D ambiguous. CDR3 length equals 12 residues. V lost 0 bases and J 6 bases, leaving 3 bases between the germline ends. Germline-derived CDR1 and CDR2 are MNHNY and SVGAGI (reference sequence). CDR3 residues: CASSYSLNEQFF. The CDR3 region has the DNA TGTGCCAGCAGTTACTCTCTCAATGAGCAGTTCTTC.

The chain is built from TRBV5-6 and TRBJ2-7; maybe TRBD2 (5 bases). Trimming cost V 4 bases and J 3 bases, with 14 bases left between them. This CDR3 is built from 14 residues. Germline V gene lookup returns CDR1 SGHDT and CDR2 YYEEEE. In nucleotides, the CDR3 is TGTGCCAGCAGCCCGCTACATGGGAGCTACGAGCAGTACTTC. Residues: CASSPLHGSYEQYF.

The V gene is TRBV6-6, the J gene TRBJ2-5; D not resolved. Germline-derived CDR1 and CDR2 are MNHNY and SVGAGI (reference sequence). V was clipped by 0 bases and J by 1 base, with 6 bases between them. This CDR3 comprises 14 residues. CDR3 coding DNA: TGTGCCAGCAGTTACTCGACATCCCAAGAGACCCAGTACTTC. Residues: CASSYSTSQETQYF.

The rearrangement uses TRBV9 and TRBJ2-1; D may be TRBD1 (7 bases). Germline values: CDR1 SGDLS, CDR2 YYNGEE. CDR3 length: 19 residues. V was clipped by 0 bases and J by 5 bases, with 24 bases between them. The DNA for the CDR3 is TGTGCCAGCAGCGTAGCGGCGGCAGACGGAAGGAGGGGGCACAATGAGCAGTTCTTC. Translating gives CASSVAAADGRRGHNEQFF.

This clonotype appeared a few times. This chain links TRBV20-1 with TRBJ2-3; unclear D gene. Trimming shortened V by 0 bases and J by 4 bases, and 23 bases separated the two germline ends. The V gene's germline CDR1 is DFQATT and CDR2 SNEGSKA (reference sequence). This CDR3 region has 18 residues. CDR3 sequence reads: CSARDPLLPQSSPDTQYF. The CDR3 nucleotides read TGCAGTGCTAGAGATCCCCTGCTACCCCAGAGCTCCCCAGATACGCAGTATTTT.

This clonotype was recorded a few times. The rearrangement links TRBV29-1 to TRBJ2-7; no reliable D call. The CDR3 loop spans 14 amino acids. The germline CDR1 and CDR2 sequences are SQVTM and ANQGSEA. Trimming removed 2 bases at V and 3 bases at J, with 14 bases between. CDR3 in amino acids: CSVEKLAGNYEQYF. The CDR3, as DNA: TGCAGCGTTGAAAAACTCGCAGGTAACTACGAGCAGTACTTC.

J is TRBJ2-3 and V is TRBV15; 9 nucleotides line up with TRBD2. The CDR3 extends over 15 amino acids. Germline V gives CDR1 LNHNV, CDR2 YYDKDF (reference sequence). With V trimmed by 2 bases and J by 0 bases, 0 bases remained unmatched. Here the CDR3 reads CATSRLAGSTDTQYF. CDR3 in DNA: TGTGCCACCAGCAGACTAGCGGGAAGCACAGATACGCAGTATTTT.

The V call is TRBV7-2, the J call TRBJ2-7, with D possibly called TRBD1 or TRBD2 (5 bases each). The CDR3 has 11 amino acids. CDR1 and CDR2 (germline): SGHTA, FQGNSA. V dropped 1 base and J dropped 12 bases, with 10 bases sitting between them. This CDR3 is CASSLGPGAYF. The CDR3 region has the DNA TGTGCCAGCAGCTTAGGGCCCGGGGCGTACTTC.

This clonotype came up a few times. V usage is TRBV7-9 and J usage is TRBJ2-7; 7 bases are shared with TRBD1. The V and J ends lost 6 bases and 6 bases, in that order; junction bases with no gene match: 11. Germline loops: CDR1 SEHNR, CDR2 FQNEAQ (reference sequence). The CDR3 is made up of 14 amino acids. The CDR3 reads CASSPLSGQREQYF. In DNA, the CDR3 is TGTGCCAGCAGTCCACTCTCGGGACAGCGCGAGCAGTACTTC.

The chain links TRBV5-1 to TRBJ2-4, with D perhaps matching TRBD2 (6 bases). The CDR3 covers 14 residues. CDR1 and CDR2 from the germline V gene are SGHRS and YFSETQ. Trimming left V 0 bases short and J 7 bases short, with 11 bases between. CDR3 residues: CASSLGGGVNIQYF. CDR3 coding DNA: TGCGCCAGCAGCTTGGGCGGAGGGGTGAACATTCAGTACTTC. The whole variable domain, remainder taken from reference TRBV5-1 and TRBJ2-4, is KAGVTQTPRYLIKTRGQQVTLSCSPISGHRSVSWYQQTPGQGLQFLFEYFSETQRNKGNFPGRFSGRQFSNSRSEMNVSTLELGDSALYLCASSLGGGVNIQYFGAGTRLSVL.

The CDR3 loop reads CSAISGGGYTF. DNA for the CDR3: TGCAGTGCTATATCGGGCGGAGGCTACACCTTC. The chain recombines TRBV20-1 with TRBJ1-2, with D uncertain. The V gene lost 4 bases and the J gene lost 8 bases, with 11 bases spanning the gap. CDR3 length equals 11 residues. Germline V lookup: CDR1 DFQATT, CDR2 SNEGSKA (reference sequence).

The chain carries TRBV9 and TRBJ2-7; 8 positions match TRBD1. Germline lookup yields CDR1 SGDLS and CDR2 YYNGEE. This CDR3 comprises 16 residues. V trimming: 2 bases; J trimming: 3 bases; junction bases outside the gene matches: 10. CDR3 bases: TGTGCCAGCAGCGTCGCTACCGGGACAGGAATCTACGAGCAGTACTTC. Its translation is CASSVATGTGIYEQYF.

The chain recombines TRBV7-3 with TRBJ2-1; 11 positions agree with TRBD1. V was clipped by 5 bases and J by 3 bases; unmatched bases: 12. This CDR3 spans 18 amino acids. Germline-derived CDR1 and CDR2 are SGHTA and FQGTGA. The CDR3 sequence: CASSPGTGGRGIYNEQFF. The CDR3 DNA follows: TGTGCCAGCAGCCCCGGGACAGGGGGTCGAGGGATCTACAATGAGCAGTTCTTC.